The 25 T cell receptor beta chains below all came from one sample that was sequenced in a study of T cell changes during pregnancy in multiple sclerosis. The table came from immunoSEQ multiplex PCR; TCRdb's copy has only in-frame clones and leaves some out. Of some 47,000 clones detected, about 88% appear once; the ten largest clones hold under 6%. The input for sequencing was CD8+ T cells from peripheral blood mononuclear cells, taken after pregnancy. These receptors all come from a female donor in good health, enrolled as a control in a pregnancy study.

The chain's CDR3 is CASSSYLRDRESYEQYF. The CDR3 coding sequence is TGTGCCAGCAGCTCCTATCTCCGGGACAGGGAGTCCTACGAGCAGTACTTC. The rearrangement joins TRBV7-6 to TRBJ2-7, with 9 bases fitting TRBD1. The CDR3 totals 17 residues. Germline-derived CDR1 and CDR2 are SGHVS and FNYEAQ. V lost 4 bases and J lost 1; bases outside the gene matches: 11.

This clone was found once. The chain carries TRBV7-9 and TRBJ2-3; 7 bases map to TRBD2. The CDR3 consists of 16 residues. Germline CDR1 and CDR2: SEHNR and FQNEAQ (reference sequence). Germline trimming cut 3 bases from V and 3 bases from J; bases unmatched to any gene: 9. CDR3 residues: CASSFWSSGGTDTQYF. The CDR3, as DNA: TGTGCCAGCAGCTTTTGGTCGTCGGGGGGAACAGATACGCAGTATTTT.

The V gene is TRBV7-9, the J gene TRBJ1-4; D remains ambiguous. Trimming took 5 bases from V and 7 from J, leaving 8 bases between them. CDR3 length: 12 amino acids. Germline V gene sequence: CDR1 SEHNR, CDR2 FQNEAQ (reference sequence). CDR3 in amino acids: CASSPSGEKLFF. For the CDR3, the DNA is TGTGCCAGCAGCCCCAGCGGTGAAAAACTGTTTTTT.

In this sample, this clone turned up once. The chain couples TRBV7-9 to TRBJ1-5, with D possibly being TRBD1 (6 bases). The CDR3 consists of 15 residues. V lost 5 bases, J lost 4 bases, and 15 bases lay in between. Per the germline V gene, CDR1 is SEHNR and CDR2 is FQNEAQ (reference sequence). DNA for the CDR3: TGTGCCAGCAGCCCTGGGGGGGGGCGAAATCAGCCCCAGCATTTT. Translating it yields CASSPGGGRNQPQHF.

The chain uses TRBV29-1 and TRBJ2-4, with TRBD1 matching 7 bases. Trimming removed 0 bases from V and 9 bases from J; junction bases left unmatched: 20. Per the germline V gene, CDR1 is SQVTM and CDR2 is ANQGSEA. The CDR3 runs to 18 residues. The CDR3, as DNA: TGCAGCGTTGAAGATCGTAGTCACAGGGGTTTCCCGAGGGGCATTCAGTACTTC. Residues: CSVEDRSHRGFPRGIQYF.

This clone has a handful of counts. The CDR3 DNA is TGTGCCAGCAGTTTTCCCCCGTACTACGAGCAGTACTTC. Encoded protein: CASSFPPYYEQYF. The chain has TRBV27 and TRBJ2-7; D remains ambiguous. From germline, CDR1 is MNHEY and CDR2 SMNVEV (reference sequence). Trimming shortened V by 3 bases and J by 3 bases, and 9 bases separated the two germline ends. The CDR3 covers 13 residues.

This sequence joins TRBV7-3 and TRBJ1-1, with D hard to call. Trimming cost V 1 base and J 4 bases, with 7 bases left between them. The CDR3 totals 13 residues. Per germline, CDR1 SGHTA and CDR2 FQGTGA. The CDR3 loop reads CASSLRVGTEAFF. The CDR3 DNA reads TGTGCCAGCAGCTTAAGAGTTGGCACTGAAGCTTTCTTT.

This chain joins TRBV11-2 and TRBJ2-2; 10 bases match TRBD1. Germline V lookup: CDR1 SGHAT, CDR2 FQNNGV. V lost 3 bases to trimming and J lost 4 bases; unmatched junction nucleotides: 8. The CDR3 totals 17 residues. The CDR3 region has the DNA TGTGCCAGCAGCTTTGGGGGGGACAGGGGTTTCACCGGGGAGCTGTTTTTT. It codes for CASSFGGDRGFTGELFF.

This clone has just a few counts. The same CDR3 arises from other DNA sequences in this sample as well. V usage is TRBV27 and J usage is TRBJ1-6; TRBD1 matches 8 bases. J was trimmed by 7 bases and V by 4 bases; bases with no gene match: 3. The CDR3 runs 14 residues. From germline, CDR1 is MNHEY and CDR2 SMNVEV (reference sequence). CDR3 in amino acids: CASSSGQVNSPLHF. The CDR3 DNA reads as TGTGCCAGCAGTTCGGGACAGGTGAATTCACCCCTCCACTTT.

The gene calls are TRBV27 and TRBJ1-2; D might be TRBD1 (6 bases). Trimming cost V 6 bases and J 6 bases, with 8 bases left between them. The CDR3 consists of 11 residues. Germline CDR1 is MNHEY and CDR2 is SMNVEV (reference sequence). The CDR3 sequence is CASRKGDGYTF. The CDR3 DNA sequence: TGTGCCAGCAGAAAGGGGGATGGCTACACCTTC.

The CDR3 spells CASSQTTGVTAYEQYF. The CDR3, as DNA: TGCGCCAGCAGCCAAACGACAGGGGTCACCGCCTACGAGCAGTACTTC. The J gene is TRBJ2-7, the V gene TRBV4-3; the match to TRBD1 covers 8 bases. V was clipped by 2 bases and J by 2 bases; unmatched bases: 8. The length of the CDR3 is 16 residues. In germline, CDR1 is LGHNA, CDR2 YSLEER.

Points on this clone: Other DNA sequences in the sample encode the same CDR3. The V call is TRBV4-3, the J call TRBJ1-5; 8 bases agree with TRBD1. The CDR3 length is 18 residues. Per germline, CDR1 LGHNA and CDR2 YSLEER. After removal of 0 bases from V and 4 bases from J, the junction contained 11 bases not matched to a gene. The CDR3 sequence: CASSQDPPQTGANQPQHF. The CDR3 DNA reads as TGCGCCAGCAGCCAAGATCCCCCTCAGACAGGGGCTAATCAGCCCCAGCATTTT.

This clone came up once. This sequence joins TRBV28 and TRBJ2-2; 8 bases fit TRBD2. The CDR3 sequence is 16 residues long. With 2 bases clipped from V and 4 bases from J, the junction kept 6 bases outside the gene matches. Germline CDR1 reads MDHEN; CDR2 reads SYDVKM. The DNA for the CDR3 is TGTGCCAGCAGTTTACGGGGGGGCCGGGGCACCGGGGAGCTGTTTTTT. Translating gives CASSLRGGRGTGELFF.

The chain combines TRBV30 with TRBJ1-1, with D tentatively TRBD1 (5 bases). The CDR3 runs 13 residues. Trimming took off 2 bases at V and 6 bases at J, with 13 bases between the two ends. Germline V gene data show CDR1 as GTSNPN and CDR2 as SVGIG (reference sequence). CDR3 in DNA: TGTGCCTGGAGTCGTGGGGCCCTGGCTGAAGCTTTCTTT. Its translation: CAWSRGALAEAFF.

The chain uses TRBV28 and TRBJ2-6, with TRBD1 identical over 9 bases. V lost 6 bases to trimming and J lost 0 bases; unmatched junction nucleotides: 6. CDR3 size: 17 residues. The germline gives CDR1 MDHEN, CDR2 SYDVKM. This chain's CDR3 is CASRDRGRDSGANVLTF. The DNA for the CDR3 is TGTGCCAGCAGGGACAGGGGCCGGGACTCTGGGGCCAACGTCCTGACTTTC.

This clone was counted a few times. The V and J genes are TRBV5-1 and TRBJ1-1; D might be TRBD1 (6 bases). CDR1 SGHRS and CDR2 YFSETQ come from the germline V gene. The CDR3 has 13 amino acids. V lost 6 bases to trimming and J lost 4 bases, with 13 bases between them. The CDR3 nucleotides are TGCGCCAGCACTACCGGGGGGCCCACTGAAGCTTTCTTT. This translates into CASTTGGPTEAFF. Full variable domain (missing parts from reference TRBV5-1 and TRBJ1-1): KAGVTQTPRYLIKTRGQQVTLSCSPISGHRSVSWYQQTPGQGLQFLFEYFSETQRNKGNFPGRFSGRQFSNSRSEMNVSTLELGDSALYLCASTTGGPTEAFFGQGTRLTVV.

The CDR3 loop is CASSQERSGGAYEQYF. For the CDR3, the DNA is TGCGCCAGCAGCCAAGAAAGAAGCGGGGGAGCCTACGAGCAGTACTTC. V gene TRBV4-3 combines with J gene TRBJ2-7, with 8 bases fitting TRBD2. J gave up 2 bases and V 0 bases, and 6 bases lay outside the gene matches. CDR1 and CDR2 (germline): LGHNA, YSLEER. This CDR3 contains 16 residues.

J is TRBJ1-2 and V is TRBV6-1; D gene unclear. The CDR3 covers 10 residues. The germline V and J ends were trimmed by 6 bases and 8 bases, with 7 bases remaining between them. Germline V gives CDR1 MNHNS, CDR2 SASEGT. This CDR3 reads CASRQWGYTF. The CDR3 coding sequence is TGTGCCAGCAGGCAGTGGGGCTACACCTTC.

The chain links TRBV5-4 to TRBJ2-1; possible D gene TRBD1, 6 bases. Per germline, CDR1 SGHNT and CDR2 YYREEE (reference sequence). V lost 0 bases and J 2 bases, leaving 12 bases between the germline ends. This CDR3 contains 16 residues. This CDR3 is CASSLVQGFTYNEQFF. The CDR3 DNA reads TGTGCCAGCAGCTTGGTCCAGGGGTTTACCTACAATGAGCAGTTCTTC. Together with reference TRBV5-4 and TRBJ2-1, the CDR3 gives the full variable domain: ETGVTQSPTHLIKTRGQQVTLRCSSQSGHNTVSWYQQALGQGPQFIFQYYREEENGRGNFPPRFSGLQFPNYSSELNVNALELDDSALYLCASSLVQGFTYNEQFFGPGTRLTVL.

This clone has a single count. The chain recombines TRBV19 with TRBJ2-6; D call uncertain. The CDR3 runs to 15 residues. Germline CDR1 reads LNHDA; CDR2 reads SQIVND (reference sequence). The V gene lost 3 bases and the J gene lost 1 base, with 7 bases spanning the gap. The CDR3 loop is CASSILLSGANVLTF. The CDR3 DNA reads TGTGCCAGTAGTATCTTGTTGTCTGGGGCCAACGTCCTGACTTTC.

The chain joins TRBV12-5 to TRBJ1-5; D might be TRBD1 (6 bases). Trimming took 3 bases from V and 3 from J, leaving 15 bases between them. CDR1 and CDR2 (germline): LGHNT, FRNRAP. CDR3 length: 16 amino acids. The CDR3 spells CASGFLTGYDNQPQHF. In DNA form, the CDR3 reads TGTGCTAGTGGTTTTCTCACAGGGTATGACAATCAGCCCCAGCATTTT.

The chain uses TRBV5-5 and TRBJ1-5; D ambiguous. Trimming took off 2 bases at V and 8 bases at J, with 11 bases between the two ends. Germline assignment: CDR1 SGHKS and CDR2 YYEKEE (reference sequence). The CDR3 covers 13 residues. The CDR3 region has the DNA TGTGCCAGCAGCTTACGAGAGAGGGAGCCCCAGCATTTT. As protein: CASSLREREPQHF.

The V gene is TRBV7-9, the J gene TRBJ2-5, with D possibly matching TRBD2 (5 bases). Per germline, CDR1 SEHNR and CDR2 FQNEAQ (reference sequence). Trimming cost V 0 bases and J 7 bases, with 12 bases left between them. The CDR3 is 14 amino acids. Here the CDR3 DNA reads TGTGCCAGCAGCTTAGCGGCCCGACGGGGGACCCAGTACTTC. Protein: CASSLAARRGTQYF. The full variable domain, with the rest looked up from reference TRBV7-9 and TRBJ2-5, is DTGVSQNPRHKITKRGQNVTFRCDPISEHNRLYWYRQTLGQGPEFLTYFQNEAQLEKSRLLSDRFSAERPKGSFSTLEIQRTEQGDSAMYLCASSLAARRGTQYFGPGTRLLVL.

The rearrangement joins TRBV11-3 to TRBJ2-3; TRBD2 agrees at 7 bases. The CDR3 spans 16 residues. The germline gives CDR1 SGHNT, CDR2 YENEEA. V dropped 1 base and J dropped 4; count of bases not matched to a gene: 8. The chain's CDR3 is CASSLGASGNSDTQYF. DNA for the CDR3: TGTGCCAGCAGCTTAGGGGCTAGCGGTAATTCAGATACGCAGTATTTT.

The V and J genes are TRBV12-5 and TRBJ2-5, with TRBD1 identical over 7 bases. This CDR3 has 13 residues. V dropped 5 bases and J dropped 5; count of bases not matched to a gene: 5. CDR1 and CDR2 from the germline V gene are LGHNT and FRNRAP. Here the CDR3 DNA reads TGTGCTAGTGGTAGACAGGGACGGGAGACCCAGTACTTC. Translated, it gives CASGRQGRETQYF.